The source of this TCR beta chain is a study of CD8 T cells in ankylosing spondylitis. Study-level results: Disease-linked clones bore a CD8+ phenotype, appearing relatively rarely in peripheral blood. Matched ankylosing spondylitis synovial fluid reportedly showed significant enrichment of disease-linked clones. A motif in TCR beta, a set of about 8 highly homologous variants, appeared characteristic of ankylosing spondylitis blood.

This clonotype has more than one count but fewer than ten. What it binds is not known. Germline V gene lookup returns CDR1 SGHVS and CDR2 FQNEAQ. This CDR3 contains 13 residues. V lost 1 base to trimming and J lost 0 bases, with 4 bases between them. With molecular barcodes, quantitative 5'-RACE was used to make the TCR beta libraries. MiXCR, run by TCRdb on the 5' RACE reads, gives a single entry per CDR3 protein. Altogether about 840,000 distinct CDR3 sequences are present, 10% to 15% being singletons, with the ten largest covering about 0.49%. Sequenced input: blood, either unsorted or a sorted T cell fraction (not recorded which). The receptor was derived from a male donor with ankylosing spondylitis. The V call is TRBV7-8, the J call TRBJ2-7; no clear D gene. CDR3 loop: CASSLDLSYEQYF. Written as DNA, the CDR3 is TGTGCCAGCAGCTTAGACCTCTCCTACGAGCAGTACTTC.